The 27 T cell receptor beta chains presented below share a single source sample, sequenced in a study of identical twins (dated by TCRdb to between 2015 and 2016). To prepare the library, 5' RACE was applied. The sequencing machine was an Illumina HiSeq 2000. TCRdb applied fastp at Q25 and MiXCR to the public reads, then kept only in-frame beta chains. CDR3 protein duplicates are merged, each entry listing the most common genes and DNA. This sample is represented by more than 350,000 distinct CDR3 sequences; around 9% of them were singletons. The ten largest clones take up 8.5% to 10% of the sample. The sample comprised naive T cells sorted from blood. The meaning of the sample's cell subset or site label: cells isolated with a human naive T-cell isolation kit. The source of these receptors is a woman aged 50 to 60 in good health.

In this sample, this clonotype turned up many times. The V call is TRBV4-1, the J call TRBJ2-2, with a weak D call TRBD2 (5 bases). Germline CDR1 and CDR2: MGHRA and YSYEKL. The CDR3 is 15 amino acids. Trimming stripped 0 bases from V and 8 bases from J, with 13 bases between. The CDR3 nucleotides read TGCGCCAGCAGCCAAGAAAGACTAAGGAGGGGGGAGCTGTTTTTT. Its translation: CASSQERLRRGELFF.

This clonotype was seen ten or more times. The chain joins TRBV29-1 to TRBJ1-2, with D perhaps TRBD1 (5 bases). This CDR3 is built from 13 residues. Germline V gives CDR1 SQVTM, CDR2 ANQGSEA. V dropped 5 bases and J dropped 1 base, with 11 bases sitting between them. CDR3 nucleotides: TGCAGCGTTCCGAGGGGATTTAACTATGGCTACACCTTC. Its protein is CSVPRGFNYGYTF. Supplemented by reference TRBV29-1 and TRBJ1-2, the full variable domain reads SAVISQKPSRDICQRGTSLTIQCQVDSQVTMMFWYRQQPGQSLTLIATANQGSEATYESGFVIDKFPISRPNLTFSTLTVSNMSPEDSSIYLCSVPRGFNYGYTFGSGTRLTVV.

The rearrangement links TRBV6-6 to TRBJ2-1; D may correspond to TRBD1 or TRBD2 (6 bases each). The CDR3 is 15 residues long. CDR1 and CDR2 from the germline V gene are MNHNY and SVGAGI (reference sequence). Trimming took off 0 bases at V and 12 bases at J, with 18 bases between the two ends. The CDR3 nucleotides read TGTGCCAGCAGTTACTCCTCGGCAGGGGTGCGGGGGCAGTTCTTC. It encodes CASSYSSAGVRGQFF.

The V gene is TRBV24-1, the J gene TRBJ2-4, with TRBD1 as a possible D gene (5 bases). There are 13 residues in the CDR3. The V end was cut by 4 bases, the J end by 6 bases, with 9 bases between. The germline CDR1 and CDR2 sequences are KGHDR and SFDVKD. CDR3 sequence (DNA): TGTGCCACCAGTGACCTCCAGGGAAACATTCAGTACTTC. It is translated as CATSDLQGNIQYF.

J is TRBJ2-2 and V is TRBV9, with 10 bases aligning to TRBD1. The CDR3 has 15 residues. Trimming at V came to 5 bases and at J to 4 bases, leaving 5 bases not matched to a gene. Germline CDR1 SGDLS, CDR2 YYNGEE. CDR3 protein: CASRERQGATGELFF. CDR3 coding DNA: TGTGCCAGCAGGGAAAGACAGGGGGCCACCGGGGAGCTGTTTTTT. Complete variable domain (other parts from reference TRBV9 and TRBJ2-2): DSGVTQTPKHLITATGQRVTLRCSPRSGDLSVYWYQQSLDQGLQFLIQYYNGEERAKGNILERFSAQQFPDLHSELNLSSLELGDSALYFCASRERQGATGELFFGEGSRLTVL.

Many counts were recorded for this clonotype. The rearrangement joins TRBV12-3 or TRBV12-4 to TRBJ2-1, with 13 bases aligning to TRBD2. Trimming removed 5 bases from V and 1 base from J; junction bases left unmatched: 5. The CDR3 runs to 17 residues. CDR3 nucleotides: TGTGCCAGCAGTAAGGGACTAGCGGGACCATCCTACAATGAGCAGTTCTTC. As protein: CASSKGLAGPSYNEQFF.

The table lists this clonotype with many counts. CDR3 loop: CASSDRGLHAGELFF. CDR3 DNA: TGTGCCAGCAGCGACAGGGGGCTTCATGCCGGGGAGCTGTTTTTT. The chain employs TRBV3-1 and TRBJ2-2, with TRBD1 matching 10 bases. Per germline, CDR1 LGHDT and CDR2 YNNKEL (reference sequence). The CDR3 sequence is 15 residues long. V trimming: 5 bases; J trimming: 6 bases; junction bases outside the gene matches: 6.

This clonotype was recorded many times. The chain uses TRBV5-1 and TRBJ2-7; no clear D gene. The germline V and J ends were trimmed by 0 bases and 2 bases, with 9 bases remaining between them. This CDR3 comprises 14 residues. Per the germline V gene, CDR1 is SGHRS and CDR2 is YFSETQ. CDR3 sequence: CASSLVGATYEQYF. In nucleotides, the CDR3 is TGCGCCAGCAGCTTGGTTGGTGCGACCTACGAGCAGTACTTC.

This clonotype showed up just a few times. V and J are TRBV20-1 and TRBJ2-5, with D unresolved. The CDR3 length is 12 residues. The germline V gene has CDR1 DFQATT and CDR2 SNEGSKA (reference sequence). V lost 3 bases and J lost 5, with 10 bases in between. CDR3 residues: CSARERRETQYF. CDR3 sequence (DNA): TGCAGTGCTAGGGAACGAAGGGAGACCCAGTACTTC.

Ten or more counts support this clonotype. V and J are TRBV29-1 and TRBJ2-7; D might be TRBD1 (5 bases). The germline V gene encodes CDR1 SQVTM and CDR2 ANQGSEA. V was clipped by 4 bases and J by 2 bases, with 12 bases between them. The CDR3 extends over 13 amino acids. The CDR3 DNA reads TGCAGCGTTGGCAGGGTTGGGGCCTACGAGCAGTACTTC. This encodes CSVGRVGAYEQYF.

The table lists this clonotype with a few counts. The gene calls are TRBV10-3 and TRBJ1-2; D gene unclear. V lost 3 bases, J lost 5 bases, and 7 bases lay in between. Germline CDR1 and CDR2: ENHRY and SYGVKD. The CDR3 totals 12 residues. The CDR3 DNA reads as TGTGCCATCAGTGACTCGGATTATGGCTACACCTTC. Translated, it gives CAISDSDYGYTF.

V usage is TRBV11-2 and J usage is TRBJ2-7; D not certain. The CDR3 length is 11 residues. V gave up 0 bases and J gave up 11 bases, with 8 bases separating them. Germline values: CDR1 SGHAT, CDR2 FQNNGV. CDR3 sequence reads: CASSLEQDEYF. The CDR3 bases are TGTGCCAGCAGCTTAGAGCAGGACGAGTACTTC.

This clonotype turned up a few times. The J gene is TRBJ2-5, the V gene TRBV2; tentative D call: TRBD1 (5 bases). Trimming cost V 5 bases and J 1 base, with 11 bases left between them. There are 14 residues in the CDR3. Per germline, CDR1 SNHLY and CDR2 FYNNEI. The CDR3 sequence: CASSLRQTQETQYF. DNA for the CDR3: TGTGCCAGCAGTCTCCGACAGACCCAAGAGACCCAGTACTTC.

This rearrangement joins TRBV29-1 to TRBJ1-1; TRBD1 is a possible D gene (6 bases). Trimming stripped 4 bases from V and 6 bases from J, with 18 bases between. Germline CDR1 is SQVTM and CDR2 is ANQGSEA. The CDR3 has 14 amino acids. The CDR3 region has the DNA TGCAGCGTTGGACTCGGGACACAGGTCGCTGAAGCTTTCTTT. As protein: CSVGLGTQVAEAFF. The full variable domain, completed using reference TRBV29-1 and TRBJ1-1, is SAVISQKPSRDICQRGTSLTIQCQVDSQVTMMFWYRQQPGQSLTLIATANQGSEATYESGFVIDKFPISRPNLTFSTLTVSNMSPEDSSIYLCSVGLGTQVAEAFFGQGTRLTVV.

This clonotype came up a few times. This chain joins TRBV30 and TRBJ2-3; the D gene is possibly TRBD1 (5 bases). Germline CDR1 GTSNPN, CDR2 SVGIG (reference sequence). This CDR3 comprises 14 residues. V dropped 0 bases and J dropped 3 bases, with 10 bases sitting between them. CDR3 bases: TGTGCCTGGAGTGTGATCAGGGCAACAGATACGCAGTATTTT. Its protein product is CAWSVIRATDTQYF.

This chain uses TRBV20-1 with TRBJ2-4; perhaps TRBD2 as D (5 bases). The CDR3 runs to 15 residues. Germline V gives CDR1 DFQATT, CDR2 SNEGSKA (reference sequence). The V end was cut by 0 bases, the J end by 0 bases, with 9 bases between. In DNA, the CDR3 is TGCAGTGCTAGAGATCCGGGGTTAGCCAAAAACATTCAGTACTTC. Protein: CSARDPGLAKNIQYF.

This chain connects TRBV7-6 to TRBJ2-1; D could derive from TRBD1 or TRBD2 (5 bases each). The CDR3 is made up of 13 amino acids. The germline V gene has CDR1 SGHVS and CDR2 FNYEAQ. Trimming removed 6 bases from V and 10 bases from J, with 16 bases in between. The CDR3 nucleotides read TGTGCCAGCAGTTTTGGGACGGCTGCGGAGCAGTTCTTC. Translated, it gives CASSFGTAAEQFF.

The CDR3 DNA is TGTGCCAGCAGTTACTCGCGGGAATCCAAAAACATTCAGTACTTC. Its translation is CASSYSRESKNIQYF. The chain joins TRBV6-5 to TRBJ2-4; D might be TRBD2 (6 bases). From germline, CDR1 is MNHEY and CDR2 SVGAGI. The CDR3 length is 15 residues. Trimming left V 0 bases short and J 2 bases short, with 8 bases between.

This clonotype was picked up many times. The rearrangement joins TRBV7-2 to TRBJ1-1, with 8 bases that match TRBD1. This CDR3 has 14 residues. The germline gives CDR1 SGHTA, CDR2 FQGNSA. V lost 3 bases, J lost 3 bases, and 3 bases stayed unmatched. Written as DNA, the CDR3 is TGTGCCAGCAGCTTGCGACAGGGGTACACTGAAGCTTTCTTT. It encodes CASSLRQGYTEAFF.

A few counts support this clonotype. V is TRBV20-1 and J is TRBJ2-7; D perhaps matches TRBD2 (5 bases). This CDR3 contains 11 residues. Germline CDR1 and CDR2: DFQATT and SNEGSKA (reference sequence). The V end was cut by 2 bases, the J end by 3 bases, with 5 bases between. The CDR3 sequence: CSARRDYEQYF. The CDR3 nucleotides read TGCAGTGCTAGACGGGACTACGAGCAGTACTTC.

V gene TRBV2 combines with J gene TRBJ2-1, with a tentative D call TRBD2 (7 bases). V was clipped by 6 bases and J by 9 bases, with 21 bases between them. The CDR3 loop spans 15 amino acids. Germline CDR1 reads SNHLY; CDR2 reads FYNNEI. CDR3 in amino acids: CASSMNGLGGTEQFF. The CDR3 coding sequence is TGTGCCAGCAGCATGAATGGACTAGGGGGTACTGAGCAGTTCTTC.

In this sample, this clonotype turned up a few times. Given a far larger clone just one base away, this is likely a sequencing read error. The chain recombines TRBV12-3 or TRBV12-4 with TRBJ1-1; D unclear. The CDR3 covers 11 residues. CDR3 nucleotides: TGTGCCAGCAGTTTGAAAACTGAAGCTTTCTTT. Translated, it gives CASSLKTEAFF.

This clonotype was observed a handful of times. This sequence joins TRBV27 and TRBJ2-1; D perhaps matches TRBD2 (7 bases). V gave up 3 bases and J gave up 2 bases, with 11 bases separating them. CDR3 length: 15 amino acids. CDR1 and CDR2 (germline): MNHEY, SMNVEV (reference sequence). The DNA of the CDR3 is TGTGCCAGCAGTTTTTCGGGGGGCACCTACAATGAGCAGTTCTTC. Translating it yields CASSFSGGTYNEQFF.

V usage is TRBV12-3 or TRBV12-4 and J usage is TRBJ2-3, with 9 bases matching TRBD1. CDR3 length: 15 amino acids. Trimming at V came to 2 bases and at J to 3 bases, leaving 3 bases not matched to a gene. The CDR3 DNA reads TGTGCCAGCAGTTTACGGGGACAGGGTACAGATACGCAGTATTTT. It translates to CASSLRGQGTDTQYF.

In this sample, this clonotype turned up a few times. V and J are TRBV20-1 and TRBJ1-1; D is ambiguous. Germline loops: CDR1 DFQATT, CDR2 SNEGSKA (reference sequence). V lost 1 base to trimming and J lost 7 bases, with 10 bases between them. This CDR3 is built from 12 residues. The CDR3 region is CSARGSLYEAFF. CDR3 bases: TGCAGTGCTAGAGGCTCGCTATATGAAGCTTTCTTT.

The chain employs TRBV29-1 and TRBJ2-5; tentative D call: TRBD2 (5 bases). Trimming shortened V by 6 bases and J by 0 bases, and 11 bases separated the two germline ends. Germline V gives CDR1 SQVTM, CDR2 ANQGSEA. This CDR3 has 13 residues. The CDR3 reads CSVYGVYQETQYF. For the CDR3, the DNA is TGCAGCGTGTACGGGGTATACCAAGAGACCCAGTACTTC. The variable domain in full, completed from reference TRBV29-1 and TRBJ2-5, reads SAVISQKPSRDICQRGTSLTIQCQVDSQVTMMFWYRQQPGQSLTLIATANQGSEATYESGFVIDKFPISRPNLTFSTLTVSNMSPEDSSIYLCSVYGVYQETQYFGPGTRLLVL.

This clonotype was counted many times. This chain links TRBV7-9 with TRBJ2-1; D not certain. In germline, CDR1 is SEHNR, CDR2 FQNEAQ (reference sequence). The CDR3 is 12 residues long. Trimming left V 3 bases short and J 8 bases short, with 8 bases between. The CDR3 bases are TGTGCCAGCAGCTTCTCACTCGATGAGCAGTTCTTC. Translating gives CASSFSLDEQFF.